The T cell receptor beta chain described here comes from a study of blood T cell repertoires in COVID-19. Turning to the study itself: Both acute and convalescent COVID-19 samples were obtained from the United States, Italy and Spain. Sample material is recorded as cDNA or gDNA derived from T cells, B-cell-depleted T cells, or PBMCs.

CDR1 KGHSH and CDR2 LQKENI come from the germline V gene. The CDR3 totals 15 residues. V was clipped by 2 bases and J by 10 bases; unmatched bases: 9. How the authors handled the data: Amplification from reference gene primers served as the basis for estimated nucleated cell counts. The method was immunoSEQ multiplex PCR; TCRdb's version includes in-frame clones alone and lacks a portion of them. Clonal size and the V and J genes are those of that table, whereas D and trimming came from the DNA. The table includes 150,000 to 200,000 clones, about 90% detected once. Cohort assignment relied on participant-reported clinical history.

This chain connects TRBV18 to TRBJ2-1; 9 bases align to TRBD1. The sequencing sample was made of PBMCs or T cells enriched from blood (not recorded which). The receptor comes from a human donor with acute COVID-19. The donor label of this sample is uncertain. CDR3 sequence reads: CASSPWDRDAGEQFF. CDR3 sequence (DNA): TGTGCCAGCTCACCATGGGACAGGGATGCGGGGGAGCAGTTCTTC.